A selection of T cell receptor beta chains follows, all from one sample in a study of blood T cell repertoires in COVID-19. Using immunoSEQ multiplex PCR, the repertoire was profiled, and TCRdb retains in-frame clones only, with some absent. Seen here are hundreds of thousands of clones, 75% to 90% observed once, and the top ten hold about 2%. Source material: PBMCs or T cells enriched from blood (not recorded which). The receptor set was obtained from a woman in her twenties or thirties who had been exposed to COVID-19. CDR3s include the opening cysteine and the closing phenylalanine or tryptophan. The D gene is left open where the match is weak. Only part of the rows carry a size: once, few, many, or a class if the clone is expanded.

D,J,size,V,DNA,CDR3
TRBD1,TRBJ2-2,NA,TRBV24-1,TGTGCCACCAGTGATTGGGCAACAGGGGCAGGCGGGGAGCTGTTTTTT,CATSDWATGAGGELFF
TRBD1,TRBJ1-5,NA,TRBV2,TGTGCCAGCAGTCCGGGACAGGGGGTCAATCAGCCCCAGCATTTT,CASSPGQGVNQPQHF
NA,TRBJ2-1,NA,TRBV28,TGTGCCAGCAGTTTATCCCTGAGGGAGCAGTTCTTC,CASSLSLREQFF
TRBD2,TRBJ2-2,NA,TRBV5-1,TGCGCCAGCAGCGGCTCTAGCGGGAGGACCGGGGAGCTGTTTTTT,CASSGSSGRTGELFF
TRBD1,TRBJ1-2,NA,TRBV9,TGTGCCAGCAGCGTAGCTAGCTTTGTAGGGGGCGCGTCCTATACTAACTATGGCTACACCTTC,CASSVASFVGGASYTNYGYTF
TRBD1,TRBJ2-7,NA,TRBV2,TGTGCCAGCAGTGCTGGGACAGGGGGCCTTTACGAGCAGTACTTC,CASSAGTGGLYEQYF
NA,TRBJ1-4,NA,TRBV11-2,TGTGCCAGCAGCCCCCAGCAGGGGAATAATGAAAAACTGTTTTTT,CASSPQQGNNEKLFF
NA,TRBJ1-5,NA,TRBV24-1,TGTGCCACCCAGGGGCCTAGCAGGAATCAGCCCCAGCATTTT,CATQGPSRNQPQHF
NA,TRBJ1-4,NA,TRBV5-1,TGCGCCAGCAGCTTGGACAGGGATGGTGAAAAACTGTTTTTT,CASSLDRDGEKLFF
NA,TRBJ1-1,NA,TRBV2,TGTGCCAGCACCCCAGTGGGTCAGGGCAAACAGAACACTGAAGCTTTCTTT,CASTPVGQGKQNTEAFF
NA,TRBJ2-2,NA,TRBV5-4,TGTGCCAGCAGCTTCAATGCCGGGGAGCTGTTTTTT,CASSFNAGELFF
TRBD1,TRBJ2-6,once,TRBV24-1,TGTGCCACCAGTGATTTCTTAGGGGGCCCTGGGGCCAACGTCCTGACTTTC,CATSDFLGGPGANVLTF
NA,TRBJ2-1,NA,TRBV11-2,TGTGCCAGCAACCCTGGGGCGACCTCCTACAATGAGCAGTTCTTC,CASNPGATSYNEQFF
TRBD1,TRBJ2-7,NA,TRBV27,TGTGCCAGCAGCGAGGACAGGGCCTACGAGCAGTACTTC,CASSEDRAYEQYF
TRBD1,TRBJ1-1,NA,TRBV9,TGTGCCAGTAACAGGGGGCTGGATACTGAAGCTTTCTTT,CASNRGLDTEAFF
TRBD2,TRBJ2-1,NA,TRBV5-1,TGCGCCAGCAGCTTGTCGGGACTAGCGGGAGGCTTTGAGAATGAGCAGTTCTTC,CASSLSGLAGGFENEQFF
TRBD1,TRBJ1-5,NA,TRBV5-5,TGTGCCAGCAGCTTCAGACAGGGAGGCCAGCCCCAGCATTTT,CASSFRQGGQPQHF
NA,TRBJ2-1,NA,TRBV5-1,TGCGCCAGCAGCCGGACCGTGACAGGGGAGGGCAATGAGCAGTTCTTC,CASSRTVTGEGNEQFF
TRBD1,TRBJ1-4,few,TRBV29-1,TGCAGCGTTGATGGGACAGGGCTTGAAAAACTGTTTTTT,CSVDGTGLEKLFF
NA,TRBJ1-1,NA,TRBV23-1,TGCGCCAGCAGTCAATCAAAAAGGGAGATTAGCATGAACACTGAAGCTTTCTTT,CASSQSKREISMNTEAFF
NA,TRBJ1-5,NA,TRBV30,TGTGCCTGGACATCTCGGGGTCAGCCCCAGCATTTT,CAWTSRGQPQHF
NA,TRBJ2-3,NA,TRBV7-3,TGTGCCAGCAGCTTATTACCGGGGGTCACAGATACGCAGTATTTT,CASSLLPGVTDTQYF
NA,TRBJ1-6,NA,TRBV4-1,TGCGCCAGCAGCCAAGATAAAGGGGGTAATTCACCCCTCCACTTT,CASSQDKGGNSPLHF
TRBD2,TRBJ2-1,NA,TRBV7-2,TGTGCCAGCAGCTTATTCAGGACTAGCGTTAACAATGAGCAGTTCTTC,CASSLFRTSVNNEQFF
NA,TRBJ2-4,NA,TRBV4-1,TGCGCCAGCAGCCAAGATCTGAACGCGGCAGGGGGGCTTGGGAACATTCAGTACTTC,CASSQDLNAAGGLGNIQYF
NA,TRBJ2-3,NA,TRBV28,TGTGCCAGCAGGGCCGCGGCCACAAATACGCAGTATTTT,CASRAAATNTQYF
NA,TRBJ1-5,NA,TRBV7-9,TGTGCCAGCAGCTTCCTACAGCCCCAGCATTTT,CASSFLQPQHF
TRBD1,TRBJ2-7,NA,TRBV6-2/TRBV6-3,TGTGCCAGCAGCTCTGGACAGGGCTCCCACTACGAGCAGTACTTC,CASSSGQGSHYEQYF
NA,TRBJ2-3,NA,TRBV30,TGTGCCTGGGTGACAGAGCCTCTCACAGATACGCAGTATTTT,CAWVTEPLTDTQYF
TRBD1,TRBJ1-2,NA,TRBV10-3,TGTGCCATCAGTGAGACGCAGGGGGACGGCGGTGGCTACACCTTC,CAISETQGDGGGYTF
TRBD1,TRBJ2-5,NA,TRBV7-9,TGTGCCAGCAGCCATCAACCGGGACAGGGTATTGAGACCCAGTACTTC,CASSHQPGQGIETQYF
NA,TRBJ2-7,NA,TRBV7-2,TGTGCCAGCAGCTTAGACGCGGGCTCCTACGAGCAGTACTTC,CASSLDAGSYEQYF
NA,TRBJ2-1,NA,TRBV28,TGTGCCAGCAGTCCCTTCGGGAACTACAATGAGCAGTTCTTC,CASSPFGNYNEQFF